A selection of T cell receptor beta chains follows, all from one sample in a study of T cell responses to AZD1222 COVID-19 vaccine. Clones were read by immunoSEQ multiplex PCR, and TCRdb kept only the in-frame ones, dropping some. The sample has 140,000 or so clones; around 90% are singletons. The sequencing used peripheral blood, collected on day 0 of AZD1222 vaccination. The receptors here all came from an adult in good health. Each CDR3 is given without its conserved first and last residue. The order of the fields is V gene, CDR3 protein.

>TRBV7-2
ASSRRRDREAAF
>TRBV19
ASSRGTGAGNTIY
>TRBV18
ASSPEDRGTYGYT
>TRBV25-1
ASSESGGATDDSYEQY
>TRBV3-1/TRBV3-2
ASSQVGGSNTEAF
>TRBV5-6
ASSERGSGRRDSNQPQH
>TRBV12-3/TRBV12-4
ATANYGYT
>TRBV12-3/TRBV12-4
ASSPGDRYGYT
>TRBV7-9
ASSLGQIQTANYGYT
>TRBV28
ASRRTGNTGELF
>TRBV5-8
ASSPIGGGETQY
>TRBV5-1
ASTSLEQETQY
>TRBV9
ASSPRQPMNTEAF
>TRBV6-2/TRBV6-3
ASSYSRQTNTGELF
>TRBV9
ASSVLENYGYT
>TRBV5-1
ASSLASDGYT
>TRBV4-2
ASSRHLQETQY
>TRBV5-1
ASSLNQFSGNTIY
>TRBV3-1/TRBV3-2
ASSHAPLAKNIQY
>TRBV9
ASSATALHNSPLH
>TRBV19
ASSVRTPHSYEQY
>TRBV7-2
ASSLAGGYTGELF
>TRBV5-5
ASSLDTGEEKLF
>TRBV21-1
ASSKRGARGTRYTQY
>TRBV7-3
ASSLTQGTDTQY
>TRBV19
ASSIAANSPLH
>TRBV7-6
ASSPGTDFSYEQY
>TRBV6-4
ASSDASGGANEQF
>TRBV7-9
ASSPESRTQY
>TRBV7-2
ASTFSGGTYEQY
>TRBV5-1
ASSSGQGDTEAF
>TRBV10-3
AISVGTGQGAQY
>TRBV10-3
AISGRRELPYGYT
>TRBV12-3/TRBV12-4
ASRAFTEAF
>TRBV28
ASSLGQRETQY
>TRBV29-1
RRGWRETQY
>TRBV3-1/TRBV3-2
ASSPPGLAQY
>TRBV5-1
ASSLGTFSSYEQY
>TRBV28
ASSSLRSQGSREKLF
>TRBV14
ASSQGYEAF
>TRBV4-2
ASSQIAGTVIGNTIY
>TRBV24-1
ATKTGPPPTEAF
>TRBV5-8
ASSLGSGLSYNEQF
>TRBV6-2/TRBV6-3
ASSMMNYGYT
>TRBV5-1
ASSSQGGGLDTQY
>TRBV19
ASSVDRGLYGYT
>TRBV27
ASRDYGNEAF
>TRBV7-8
ASSLSFGVQGAYEQY
>TRBV11-2
ASSLGQSQETQY
>TRBV5-1
ASRDSEGYTGELF
>TRBV3-1/TRBV3-2
ASGTNAQETQY
>TRBV6-1
ASSESGGANVLT
>TRBV29-1
SVSRDPEAKNIQY
>TRBV11-2
ASSPAGLYEQY
>TRBV18
ASSVPGGEQY